These 14 T cell receptor beta chains were all obtained from the same sample, sequenced in a study of vaccination and CD4 T cells after COVID-19. Each CDR3 protein is one row after TCRdb ran MiXCR on the PCR reads. The sample includes around 20,000 distinct CDR3 sequences, less than 70% seen only once; the top ten take roughly 1.1%. This specimen was CD4+ T cells from blood, taken after SARS-CoV-2 vaccination. All receptors come from a human donor who had recovered from COVID-19.

The chain combines TRBV7-3 with TRBJ1-1; maybe TRBD1 (5 bases). The CDR3 sequence is 15 residues long. V shed 5 bases and J shed 0 bases, with 13 bases lying between them. The germline CDR1 and CDR2 sequences are SGHTA and FQGTGA. The CDR3 region has the DNA TGTGCCAGCAGCCTGGGGACGGCGATGAACACTGAAGCTTTCTTT. Translation: CASSLGTAMNTEAFF.

This clonotype was seen only once. This chain links TRBV2 with TRBJ2-2; 11 bases agree with TRBD1. From germline, CDR1 is SNHLY and CDR2 FYNNEI. V lost 4 bases, J lost 6 bases, and 4 bases stayed unmatched. This CDR3 has 15 amino acids. The CDR3 DNA reads as TGTGCCAGCAGTGTGGGACAGGGGGGACCCGGGGAGCTGTTTTTT. It encodes CASSVGQGGPGELFF.

The V gene is TRBV12-3 or TRBV12-4, the J gene TRBJ2-7; TRBD1 agrees at 7 bases. This CDR3 is 14 amino acids long. J gave up 5 bases and V 6 bases, and 10 bases lay outside the gene matches. CDR3 amino acids: CASRPPGTAHEQYF. For the CDR3, the DNA is TGTGCCAGCAGACCCCCCGGGACAGCTCACGAGCAGTACTTC.

This clonotype was counted a single time. CDR3 bases: TGTGCCAGCAGCCGACGGGGAGCCGGGGAGCTGTTTTTT. This gives the protein CASSRRGAGELFF. This chain joins TRBV2 and TRBJ2-2; perhaps TRBD2 as D (5 bases). V was clipped by 6 bases and J by 6 bases, with 11 bases between them. The CDR3 covers 13 residues. The germline CDR1 and CDR2 sequences are SNHLY and FYNNEI.

The J gene is TRBJ1-2, the V gene TRBV20-1; perhaps TRBD1 as D (6 bases). The CDR3 runs 15 residues. Trimming took off 4 bases at V and 2 bases at J, with 17 bases between the two ends. From germline, CDR1 is DFQATT and CDR2 SNEGSKA (reference sequence). CDR3 in amino acids: CSAKASGEGNYGYTF. DNA of the CDR3: TGCAGTGCTAAGGCCTCAGGGGAGGGCAACTATGGCTACACCTTC.

The rearrangement joins TRBV15 to TRBJ2-5; D remains unclear. This CDR3 region has 16 residues. The germline V and J ends were trimmed by 0 bases and 7 bases, with 18 bases remaining between them. Germline-derived CDR1 and CDR2 are LNHNV and YYDKDF (reference sequence). CDR3: CATSRDLALSSATQYF. CDR3 coding DNA: TGTGCCACCAGCAGAGATTTAGCACTTTCGAGTGCGACCCAGTACTTC.

This rearrangement joins TRBV2 to TRBJ2-2; D may be TRBD1 (6 bases). The CDR3 has 14 amino acids. Germline assignment: CDR1 SNHLY and CDR2 FYNNEI. Trimming cost V 6 bases and J 7 bases, with 15 bases left between them. This chain's CDR3 is CASREDSSVGELFF. CDR3 DNA: TGTGCCAGCAGAGAGGACAGTTCGGTCGGGGAGCTGTTTTTT.

The chain is built from TRBV5-1 and TRBJ2-7; D is possibly TRBD1 (5 bases). The length of the CDR3 is 13 residues. Per germline, CDR1 SGHRS and CDR2 YFSETQ. The V end lost 2 bases, the J end lost 4 bases, and 10 bases lay between the germline ends. CDR3 residues: CASSLDRGYEQYF. CDR3 bases: TGCGCCAGCAGCTTAGACAGAGGTTACGAGCAGTACTTC. Full variable domain (missing parts from reference TRBV5-1 and TRBJ2-7): KAGVTQTPRYLIKTRGQQVTLSCSPISGHRSVSWYQQTPGQGLQFLFEYFSETQRNKGNFPGRFSGRQFSNSRSEMNVSTLELGDSALYLCASSLDRGYEQYFGPGTRLTVT.

The chain is built from TRBV20-1 and TRBJ1-6; 9 bases agree with TRBD1. The CDR3 loop spans 15 amino acids. V was clipped by 0 bases and J by 7 bases; unmatched bases: 4. The germline V gene encodes CDR1 DFQATT and CDR2 SNEGSKA (reference sequence). DNA for the CDR3: TGCAGTGCTAGAGAAACCGGGACAGGGAATTCACCCCTCCACTTT. This sequence encodes CSARETGTGNSPLHF.

The CDR3 is CASSRGLRGYEQYF. DNA for the CDR3: TGTGCCAGCAGTCGGGGGCTTCGAGGCTACGAGCAGTACTTC. The chain uses TRBV5-6 and TRBJ2-7; D may be TRBD1 or TRBD2 (6 bases each). In germline, CDR1 is SGHDT, CDR2 YYEEEE. V shed 5 bases and J shed 3 bases, with 15 bases lying between them. CDR3 size: 14 residues.

As regards this clonotype: This likely comes from a read error, as the CDR3 has no conserved phenylalanine or tryptophan at its end. The DNA is omitted, as the CDR3 cannot be located on it reliably, and the CDR3 follows TCRdb's listing. V usage is TRBV2 and J usage is TRBJ2-1. With termini counted, the CDR3 has 12 amino acids. Germline CDR1 SNHLY, CDR2 FYNNEI. The CDR3: CASSEGVKTEAI.

The V and J genes are TRBV12-3 or TRBV12-4 and TRBJ1-1; no clear D. Trimming stripped 2 bases from V and 4 bases from J, with 8 bases between. The CDR3 loop spans 13 amino acids. The CDR3 protein is CASSLSTSTEAFF. DNA of the CDR3: TGTGCCAGCAGTTTATCCACCAGCACTGAAGCTTTCTTT.

This chain links TRBV19 with TRBJ1-1; D ambiguous. Germline V gene lookup returns CDR1 LNHDA and CDR2 SQIVND (reference sequence). The CDR3 covers 14 residues. Trimming stripped 6 bases from V and 0 bases from J, with 11 bases between. DNA of the CDR3: TGTGCCAGTAGAAGAGGCCAGTTGAACACTGAAGCTTTCTTT. Translated: CASRRGQLNTEAFF.

A few counts support this clonotype. This rearrangement joins TRBV7-9 to TRBJ2-7; D may be TRBD2 (6 bases). Trimming shortened V by 1 base and J by 5 bases, and 18 bases separated the two germline ends. The length of the CDR3 is 16 residues. Germline V gene data show CDR1 as SEHNR and CDR2 as FQNEAQ (reference sequence). The CDR3 sequence is CASSLGFGLRRNEQYF. The CDR3 region has the DNA TGTGCCAGCAGCTTAGGATTCGGACTAAGGCGAAACGAGCAGTACTTC.